The 13 T cell receptor beta chains below were found in one sample sequenced in a study of beta chain features in type 1 diabetes. As every portion of the isolated RNA was reverse transcribed, the sequencing read expressed TCRB transcripts. The data were produced by immunoSEQ multiplex PCR, yet TCRdb's version contains in-frame clones alone and is incomplete. The data hold 140,000 to 150,000 clones, with roughly a tenth observed a single time. The source material was naive CD4+ T cells from blood. The receptors originated from a man younger than 35 in good health.

The chain carries TRBV9 and TRBJ2-7, with 12 bases that match TRBD1. Germline assignment: CDR1 SGDLS and CDR2 YYNGEE. V trimming: 3 bases; J trimming: 5 bases; junction bases outside the gene matches: 6. There are 15 residues in the CDR3. The CDR3 DNA is TGTGCCAGCAGCGAAGGGACAGGGGGCCGCAACGAGCAGTACTTC. This encodes CASSEGTGGRNEQYF. The full variable domain, in which reference TRBV9 and TRBJ2-7 provide the parts outside the CDR3, is DSGVTQTPKHLITATGQRVTLRCSPRSGDLSVYWYQQSLDQGLQFLIQYYNGEERAKGNILERFSAQQFPDLHSELNLSSLELGDSALYFCASSEGTGGRNEQYFGPGTRLTVT.

This chain uses TRBV28 with TRBJ2-5; TRBD1 agrees at 9 bases. The end of the DNA fits TRBJ2-7 better, so the J call may be wrong. CDR3 length equals 14 residues. Looked up from germline, CDR1 is MDHEN and CDR2 is SYDVKM. The CDR3 loop is CASSSGQGAYEQYF. In nucleotides, the CDR3 is TGTGCCAGCAGCTCGGGACAGGGTGCCTACGAGCAGTACTTC.

A few counts support this clone. The V and J genes are TRBV9 and TRBJ2-1; tentative D call: TRBD2 (6 bases). Trimming cost V 0 bases and J 0 bases, with 16 bases left between them. Germline CDR1 reads SGDLS; CDR2 reads YYNGEE. This CDR3 spans 18 amino acids. The CDR3 loop is CASSVGLLTGGSYNEQFF. The CDR3 DNA is TGTGCCAGCAGCGTAGGTCTCCTTACCGGGGGCTCCTACAATGAGCAGTTCTTC.

This clone was seen a few times. This chain joins TRBV4-2 and TRBJ1-5; 8 bases are a match to TRBD1. Germline assignment: CDR1 LGHNA and CDR2 YNFKEQ. The CDR3 runs 16 residues. V shed 1 base, J shed 2 bases, and the junction held 4 bases outside the gene matches. In nucleotides, the CDR3 is TGTGCCAGCAGCCAAGCCCAGGGGGCGGGCAATCAGCCCCAGCATTTT. It specifies CASSQAQGAGNQPQHF.

This sequence joins TRBV18 and TRBJ2-1; TRBD2 agrees at 13 bases. The J segment lost 5 bases and the V segment lost 2 bases, leaving 3 bases of the junction unmatched. Germline assignment: CDR1 KGHSH and CDR2 LQKENI. The CDR3 totals 16 residues. The CDR3 spells CASSPKGTSGDNEQFF. DNA for the CDR3: TGTGCCAGCTCACCAAAAGGGACTAGCGGGGACAATGAGCAGTTCTTC. The full variable domain, rest sourced from reference TRBV18 and TRBJ2-1, is NAGVMQNPRHLVRRRGQEARLRCSPMKGHSHVYWYRQLPEEGLKFMVYLQKENIIDESGMPKERFSAEFPKEGPSILRIQQVVRGDSAAYFCASSPKGTSGDNEQFFGPGTRLTVL.

This chain links TRBV14 with TRBJ2-7, with 7 bases that match TRBD1. The V segment lost 5 bases and the J segment 2 bases; nucleotides outside the gene matches: 6. Germline-derived CDR1 and CDR2 are SGHDN and FVKESK. This CDR3 is built from 14 residues. As DNA, the CDR3 is TGTGCCAGCAGCTCCCGACAGGGACCCTACGAGCAGTACTTC. This gives the protein CASSSRQGPYEQYF.

This sequence joins TRBV5-1 and TRBJ1-5; possibly TRBD1 for D (5 bases). This CDR3 is 15 amino acids long. The V gene lost 0 bases and the J gene lost 7 bases, with 14 bases spanning the gap. Germline V gene data show CDR1 as SGHRS and CDR2 as YFSETQ. CDR3 nucleotides: TGCGCCAGCAGCTTGGAGGACACCGTGGGGCAGCCCCAGCATTTT. Encoded protein: CASSLEDTVGQPQHF. Full variable domain (outside the CDR3, taken from reference TRBV5-1 and TRBJ1-5): KAGVTQTPRYLIKTRGQQVTLSCSPISGHRSVSWYQQTPGQGLQFLFEYFSETQRNKGNFPGRFSGRQFSNSRSEMNVSTLELGDSALYLCASSLEDTVGQPQHFGDGTRLSIL.

This clone was detected many times. V usage is TRBV5-1 and J usage is TRBJ2-3; possibly TRBD2 for D (5 bases). Trimming removed 2 bases at V and 0 bases at J, with 10 bases between. CDR1 and CDR2 from the germline V gene are SGHRS and YFSETQ. This CDR3 contains 15 residues. The CDR3 protein is CASSFGGPSTDTQYF. The CDR3 nucleotides read TGCGCCAGCAGCTTCGGCGGGCCTAGCACAGATACGCAGTATTTT.

This clone was counted at least ten times. The rearrangement uses TRBV23-1 and TRBJ1-1; D is perhaps TRBD1 (5 bases). TRBV23-1 is given ORF status, its function remaining uncertain. The CDR3 contains 14 residues. V lost 6 bases and J 6 bases, leaving 17 bases between the germline ends. The CDR3, as DNA: TGCGCCAGCAGCAGGGAAGGGAAGGACCCTGAAGCTTTCTTT. Translating gives CASSREGKDPEAFF.

There are a few counts of this clone. The rearrangement links TRBV6-1 to TRBJ2-7, with TRBD1 identical over 11 bases. Trimming took 5 bases from V and 7 from J; bases not matched to a gene: 4. CDR3 length: 13 residues. Per germline, CDR1 MNHNS and CDR2 SASEGT. CDR3 loop: CASSWTGGGEQYF. The CDR3 nucleotides are TGTGCCAGCAGTTGGACAGGGGGCGGTGAGCAGTACTTC.

The V call is TRBV4-2, the J call TRBJ2-3, with TRBD1 matching 9 bases. Trimming at V came to 0 bases and at J to 0 bases, leaving 4 bases not matched to a gene. In germline, CDR1 is LGHNA, CDR2 YNFKEQ. The CDR3 is 17 residues long. Here the CDR3 DNA reads TGTGCCAGCAGCCAAGATTCGGACAGGGGCAGCACAGATACGCAGTATTTT. Translation gives CASSQDSDRGSTDTQYF.

The chain has TRBV6-5 and TRBJ1-1; D remains ambiguous. V shed 0 bases and J shed 4 bases, with 12 bases lying between them. There are 15 residues in the CDR3. Germline V gives CDR1 MNHEY, CDR2 SVGAGI. The CDR3: CASSYSRVGGTEAFF. In nucleotides, the CDR3 is TGTGCCAGCAGTTACTCGCGGGTTGGCGGCACTGAAGCTTTCTTT.

This clone was counted ten times or more. The rearrangement links TRBV28 to TRBJ2-4; tentative D call: TRBD1 (6 bases). The CDR3 loop spans 11 amino acids. The germline V gene encodes CDR1 MDHEN and CDR2 SYDVKM. V was cut by 5 bases and J by 14 bases, with 13 bases left in between. The CDR3 region has the DNA TGTGCCAGCAGTCCCCGGGACACCAAGTACTTC. This encodes CASSPRDTKYF.